The next 23 T cell receptor beta chains were all read from a single sample in a study of PD-1 blockade in mismatch repair-deficient tumors. Clones were read by immunoSEQ multiplex PCR, and TCRdb kept only the in-frame ones, dropping some. The sample has about 15,000 clones; more than 70% are singletons. The source material was PBMCs, sampled before pembrolizumab treatment. All receptors come from an adult with mismatch repair-deficient cancer.

The chain uses TRBV7-6 and TRBJ2-5, with a possible D match to TRBD2 (5 bases). Germline CDR1 and CDR2: SGHVS and FNYEAQ. The CDR3 runs to 13 residues. Trimming took 1 base from V and 5 from J, leaving 8 bases between them. The CDR3 region has the DNA TGTGCCAGCAGCTTAGTATCTAGCGAGACCCAGTACTTC. Translation: CASSLVSSETQYF.

The CDR3 region has the DNA TGTGCCAGCAGCTTAGCGACCAGTCACTATGGCTACACCTTC. Its protein product is CASSLATSHYGYTF. This chain joins TRBV13 and TRBJ1-2; D not resolved. With 1 base removed from V and 3 bases from J, the gap between germline ends came to 9 bases. This CDR3 is built from 14 residues. CDR1 and CDR2 (germline): PRHDT, FYEKMQ (reference sequence).

This clone was seen a handful of times. The V call is TRBV4-1, the J call TRBJ2-1, with TRBD2 matching 8 bases. V shed 11 bases, J shed 0 bases, and the junction held 6 bases outside the gene matches. CDR3 length: 14 residues. Germline CDR1 and CDR2: MGHRA and YSYEKL. The chain's CDR3 is CAAGGRSSYNEQFF. The CDR3 coding sequence is TGCGCCGCGGGGGGTCGAAGCTCCTACAATGAGCAGTTCTTC.

The genes are TRBV7-8 and TRBJ2-7, with TRBD2 identical over 8 bases. The CDR3 is 15 amino acids. Germline V CDR1 and CDR2: SGHVS, FQNEAQ. Unmatched junction bases numbered 5, after V lost 1 base and J lost 3 bases. CDR3: CASSLGGLAGYEQYF. CDR3 DNA: TGTGCCAGCAGCTTAGGTGGCCTAGCGGGCTACGAGCAGTACTTC.

The V and J genes are TRBV5-1 and TRBJ2-3; 7 nucleotides align to TRBD2. This CDR3 contains 16 residues. Germline-derived CDR1 and CDR2 are SGHRS and YFSETQ. J lost 2 bases, V lost 0 bases, and 6 bases had no gene match. The CDR3, as DNA: TGCGCCAGCAGCTTGGGGGCTAGCGGATTCACAGATACGCAGTATTTT. It translates to CASSLGASGFTDTQYF.

This clone appeared once. The chain's CDR3 is CASSPIQGVGTDTQYF. CDR3 DNA: TGTGCCAGCTCACCAATACAGGGGGTTGGCACAGATACGCAGTATTTT. J is TRBJ2-3 and V is TRBV18; the match to TRBD1 covers 8 bases. CDR1 is KGHSH, CDR2 LQKENI, per germline. The ends lost 2 bases at V and 1 base at J; junction bases unmatched: 5. There are 16 residues in the CDR3.

J is TRBJ2-2 and V is TRBV29-1, with a weak D call TRBD2 (7 bases). V lost 3 bases and J 5 bases, leaving 10 bases between the germline ends. Per germline, CDR1 SQVTM and CDR2 ANQGSEA. CDR3 length: 13 residues. CDR3 protein: CSVEKGGTGELFF. The CDR3 DNA reads TGCAGCGTTGAGAAGGGGGGGACCGGGGAGCTGTTTTTT.

The DNA of the CDR3 is TGTGCCACCAGCAGCTCTCCCGCAGATACGCAGTATTTT. The encoded protein is CATSSSPADTQYF. The genes are TRBV15 and TRBJ2-3; D is ambiguous. Germline CDR1 reads LNHNV; CDR2 reads YYDKDF (reference sequence). V shed 3 bases and J shed 4 bases, with 8 bases lying between them. The CDR3 is 13 residues long. The whole variable domain, filled in from reference TRBV15 and TRBJ2-3, reads DAMVIQNPRYQVTQFGKPVTLSCSQTLNHNVMYWYQQKSSQAPKLLFHYYDKDFNNEADTPDNFQSRRPNTSFCFLDIRSPGLGDTAMYLCATSSSPADTQYFGPGTRLTVL.

This CDR3 is CASIDGGETQYF. The CDR3 coding sequence is TGTGCCAGCATCGACGGCGGCGAGACCCAGTACTTC. V is TRBV6-5 and J is TRBJ2-5; D is ambiguous. The CDR3 is 12 residues long. V lost 7 bases, J lost 5 bases, and 11 bases lay in between. Germline CDR1 is MNHEY and CDR2 is SVGAGI.

The gene calls are TRBV7-8 and TRBJ2-7; D perhaps matches TRBD2 (6 bases). CDR1 and CDR2 from the germline V gene are SGHVS and FQNEAQ. The CDR3 is made up of 13 amino acids. Trimming took 3 bases from V and 6 from J, leaving 12 bases between them. CDR3 sequence: CASSLQGRGEQYF. In nucleotides, the CDR3 is TGTGCCAGCAGCTTGCAAGGGCGGGGCGAGCAGTACTTC.

This clone appeared a few times. The chain links TRBV7-9 to TRBJ2-7; D call uncertain. Trimming pared 6 bases from V and 0 bases from J, leaving 6 bases between. Germline V gene sequence: CDR1 SEHNR, CDR2 FQNEAQ (reference sequence). The CDR3 extends over 12 amino acids. CDR3 nucleotide sequence: TGTGCCAGCAGTCAGGTCTCCTACGAGCAGTACTTC. It specifies CASSQVSYEQYF.

This clone is medium-sized in the sample. The genes are TRBV4-3 and TRBJ2-2; 10 bases are shared with TRBD2. CDR1 is LGHNA and CDR2 is YSLEER in the germline V gene. The CDR3 is 17 residues long. The J segment lost 7 bases and the V segment lost 0 bases, leaving 8 bases of the junction unmatched. As DNA, the CDR3 is TGCGCCAGCAGCCAAGATGGGCTAGCGGGAGCCGGCGGGGAGCTGTTTTTT. Its protein product is CASSQDGLAGAGGELFF.

The chain joins TRBV2 to TRBJ2-2; 7 nucleotides line up with TRBD1. The CDR3 is 14 residues long. V trimming: 6 bases; J trimming: 6 bases; junction bases outside the gene matches: 7. Germline CDR1 and CDR2: SNHLY and FYNNEI. Here the CDR3 reads CASRETGYPGELFF. The CDR3 bases are TGTGCCAGCAGGGAGACAGGGTACCCCGGGGAGCTGTTTTTT.

V is TRBV10-3 and J is TRBJ2-3; D is undetermined. This CDR3 comprises 11 residues. The V gene lost 0 bases and the J gene lost 5 bases, with 0 bases spanning the gap. The germline V gene has CDR1 ENHRY and CDR2 SYGVKD. In nucleotides, the CDR3 is TGTGCCATCAGTGAGTCAGATACGCAGTATTTT. Translation: CAISESDTQYF.

The chain couples TRBV6-1 to TRBJ2-5, with D perhaps matching TRBD2 (5 bases). V dropped 5 bases and J dropped 5 bases, with 18 bases sitting between them. Germline CDR1 reads MNHNS; CDR2 reads SASEGT. CDR3 size: 15 residues. CDR3 residues: CASSRGWELGETQYF. Here the CDR3 DNA reads TGTGCCAGCAGTCGCGGTTGGGAGTTGGGGGAGACCCAGTACTTC.

The CDR3 sequence is CASSTRQGLGFRQPQHF. DNA of the CDR3: TGTGCCAGTAGTACCAGACAGGGTTTAGGGTTCCGTCAGCCCCAGCATTTT. This chain uses TRBV19 with TRBJ1-5, with 7 bases matching TRBD1. J lost 6 bases, V lost 4 bases, and 15 bases had no gene match. The germline V gene has CDR1 LNHDA and CDR2 SQIVND (reference sequence). This CDR3 has 17 amino acids.

V usage is TRBV6-5 and J usage is TRBJ2-1; 9 nucleotides line up with TRBD2. CDR3 length: 15 amino acids. Germline assignment: CDR1 MNHEY and CDR2 SVGAGI. Trimming took 2 bases from V and 1 from J; bases not matched to a gene: 0. The CDR3 protein is CASSYTSGSYNEQFF. The CDR3 DNA follows: TGTGCCAGCAGTTACACTAGCGGGTCCTACAATGAGCAGTTCTTC.

The chain employs TRBV2 and TRBJ2-1, with D uncertain. The CDR3 covers 12 residues. Trimming took 3 bases from V and 8 from J, leaving 8 bases between them. CDR1 is SNHLY, CDR2 FYNNEI, per germline. CDR3 nucleotides: TGTGCCAGCAGTGAGTCCTGGTATGAGCAGTTCTTC. This sequence encodes CASSESWYEQFF.

The rearrangement uses TRBV13 and TRBJ2-7; D gene uncertain. The CDR3 sequence is 13 residues long. Germline V gene lookup returns CDR1 PRHDT and CDR2 FYEKMQ (reference sequence). Trimming took off 1 base at V and 5 bases at J, with 9 bases between the two ends. In DNA form, the CDR3 reads TGTGCCAGCAGCTTAGAGGGTAGGGACGAGCAGTACTTC. Amino acids: CASSLEGRDEQYF.

The V gene is TRBV14, the J gene TRBJ2-7, with TRBD2 matching over 9 bases. This CDR3 contains 15 residues. In germline, CDR1 is SGHDN, CDR2 FVKESK. The ends lost 4 bases at V and 3 bases at J; junction bases unmatched: 7. The CDR3 region has the DNA TGTGCCAGCAGCCCCTTAGCGGGAGAACGCTACGAGCAGTACTTC. It translates to CASSPLAGERYEQYF.

The chain combines TRBV7-9 with TRBJ1-6; 8 nucleotides match TRBD1. Germline CDR1 and CDR2: SEHNR and FQNEAQ (reference sequence). With 5 bases clipped from V and 9 bases from J, the junction kept 12 bases outside the gene matches. The CDR3 spans 16 residues. CDR3 sequence reads: CASSPPTGTGVSPLHF. The CDR3 DNA reads as TGTGCCAGCAGCCCCCCAACCGGGACAGGTGTTTCACCCCTCCACTTT.

This clone was detected only a few times. The chain recombines TRBV6-5 with TRBJ2-7; D perhaps matches TRBD2 (6 bases). The CDR3 extends over 15 amino acids. V was clipped by 6 bases and J by 3 bases, with 18 bases between them. Germline V CDR1 and CDR2: MNHEY, SVGAGI. The CDR3 region has the DNA TGTGCCAGCAGGGAAAGCGGGCAGGAAAGCTACGAGCAGTACTTC. It yields the protein CASRESGQESYEQYF.

This clone has just one count. The chain combines TRBV2 with TRBJ2-3; 8 bases match TRBD1. Germline CDR1 SNHLY, CDR2 FYNNEI. This CDR3 is built from 13 residues. V dropped 7 bases and J dropped 4; count of bases not matched to a gene: 4. CDR3 loop: CASNQQGADTQYF. In DNA form, the CDR3 reads TGTGCCAGCAATCAACAGGGGGCAGATACGCAGTATTTT.